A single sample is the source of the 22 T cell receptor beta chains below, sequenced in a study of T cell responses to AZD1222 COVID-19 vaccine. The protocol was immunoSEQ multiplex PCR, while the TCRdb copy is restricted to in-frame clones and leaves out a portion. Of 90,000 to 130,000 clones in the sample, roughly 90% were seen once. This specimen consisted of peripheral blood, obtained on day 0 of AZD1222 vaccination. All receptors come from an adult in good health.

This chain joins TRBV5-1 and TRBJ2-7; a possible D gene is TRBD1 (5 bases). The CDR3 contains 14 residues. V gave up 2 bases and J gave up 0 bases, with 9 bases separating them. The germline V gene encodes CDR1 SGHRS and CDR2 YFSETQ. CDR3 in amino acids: CASSFQTASYEQYF. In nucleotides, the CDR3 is TGCGCCAGCAGCTTCCAGACAGCCTCCTACGAGCAGTACTTC.

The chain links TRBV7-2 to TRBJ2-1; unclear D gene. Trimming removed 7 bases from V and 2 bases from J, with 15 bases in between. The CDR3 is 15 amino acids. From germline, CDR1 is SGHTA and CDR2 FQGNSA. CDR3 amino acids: CASTEGPAAYNEQFF. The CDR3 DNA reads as TGTGCCAGCACCGAAGGTCCAGCAGCCTACAATGAGCAGTTCTTC.

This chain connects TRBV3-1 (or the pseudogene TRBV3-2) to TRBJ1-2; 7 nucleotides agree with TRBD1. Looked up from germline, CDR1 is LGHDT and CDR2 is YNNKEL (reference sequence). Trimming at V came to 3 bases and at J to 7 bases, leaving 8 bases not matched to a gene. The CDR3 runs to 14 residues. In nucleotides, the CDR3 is TGTGCCAGCAGCCAGTCAGGGGGGTTTCGTGGCTACACCTTC. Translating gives CASSQSGGFRGYTF.

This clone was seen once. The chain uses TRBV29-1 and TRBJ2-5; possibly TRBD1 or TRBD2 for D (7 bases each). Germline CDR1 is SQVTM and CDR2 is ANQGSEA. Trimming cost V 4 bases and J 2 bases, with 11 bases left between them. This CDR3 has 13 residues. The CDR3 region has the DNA TGCAGCGTTGGGGGGGGACAGCAAGAGACCCAGTACTTC. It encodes CSVGGGQQETQYF. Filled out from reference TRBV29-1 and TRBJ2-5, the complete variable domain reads SAVISQKPSRDICQRGTSLTIQCQVDSQVTMMFWYRQQPGQSLTLIATANQGSEATYESGFVIDKFPISRPNLTFSTLTVSNMSPEDSSIYLCSVGGGQQETQYFGPGTRLLVL.

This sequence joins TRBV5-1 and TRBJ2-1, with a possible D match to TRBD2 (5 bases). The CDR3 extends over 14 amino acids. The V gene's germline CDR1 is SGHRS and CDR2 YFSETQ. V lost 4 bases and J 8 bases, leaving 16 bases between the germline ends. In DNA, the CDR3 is TGCGCCAGCAGCCCGGAGAGAGGGATCGATGAGCAGTTCTTC. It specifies CASSPERGIDEQFF.

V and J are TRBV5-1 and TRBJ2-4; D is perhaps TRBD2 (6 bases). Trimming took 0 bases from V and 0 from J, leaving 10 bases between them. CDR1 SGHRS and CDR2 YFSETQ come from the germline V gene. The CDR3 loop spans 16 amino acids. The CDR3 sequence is CASSLVVGLAKNIQYF. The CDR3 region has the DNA TGCGCCAGCAGCTTGGTCGTGGGACTAGCCAAAAACATTCAGTACTTC.

The CDR3 is CASSFSGTGFYEQYF. CDR3 sequence (DNA): TGTGCCAGCAGCTTTTCCGGGACAGGGTTCTACGAGCAGTACTTC. The chain recombines TRBV7-9 with TRBJ2-7, with TRBD1 matching 9 bases. The CDR3 extends over 15 amino acids. Germline-derived CDR1 and CDR2 are SEHNR and FQNEAQ (reference sequence). V lost 3 bases and J lost 3; bases outside the gene matches: 6.

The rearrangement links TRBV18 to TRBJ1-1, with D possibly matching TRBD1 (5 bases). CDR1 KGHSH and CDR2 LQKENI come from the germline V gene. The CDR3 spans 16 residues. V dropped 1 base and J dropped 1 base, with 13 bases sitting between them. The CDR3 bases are TGTGCCAGCTCACCACGGGTCGGGCAGGGGAACACTGAAGCTTTCTTT. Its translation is CASSPRVGQGNTEAFF.

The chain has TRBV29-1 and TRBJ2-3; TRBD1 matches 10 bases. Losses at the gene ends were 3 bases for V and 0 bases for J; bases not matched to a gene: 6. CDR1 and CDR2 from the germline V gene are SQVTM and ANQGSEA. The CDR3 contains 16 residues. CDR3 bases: TGCAGCGTTGACGGGACAGGGGTACGAAGCACAGATACGCAGTATTTT. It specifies CSVDGTGVRSTDTQYF.

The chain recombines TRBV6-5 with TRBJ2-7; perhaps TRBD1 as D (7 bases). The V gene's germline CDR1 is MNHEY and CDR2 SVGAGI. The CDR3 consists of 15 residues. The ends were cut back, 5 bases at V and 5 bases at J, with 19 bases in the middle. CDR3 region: CASSNRQGGGHEQYF. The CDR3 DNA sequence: TGTGCCAGCAGTAATAGACAGGGAGGCGGCCACGAGCAGTACTTC.

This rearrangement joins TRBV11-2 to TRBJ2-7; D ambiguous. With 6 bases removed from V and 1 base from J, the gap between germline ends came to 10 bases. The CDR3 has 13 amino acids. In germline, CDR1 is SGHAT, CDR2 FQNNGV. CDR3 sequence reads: CASRTAGSYEQYF. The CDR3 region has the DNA TGTGCCAGCAGAACGGCAGGATCCTACGAGCAGTACTTC.

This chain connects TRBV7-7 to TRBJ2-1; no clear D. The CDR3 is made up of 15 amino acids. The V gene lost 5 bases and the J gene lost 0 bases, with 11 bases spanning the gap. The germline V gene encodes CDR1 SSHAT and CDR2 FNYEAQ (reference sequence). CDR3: CASSRETSSYNEQFF. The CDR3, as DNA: TGTGCCAGCAGCCGCGAAACCAGCTCCTACAATGAGCAGTTCTTC.

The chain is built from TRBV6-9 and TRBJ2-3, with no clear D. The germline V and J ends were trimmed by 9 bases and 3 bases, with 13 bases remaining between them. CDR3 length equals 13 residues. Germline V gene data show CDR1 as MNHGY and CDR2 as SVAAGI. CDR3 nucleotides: TGTGCCAGAACGACAATTCGAACAGATACGCAGTATTTT. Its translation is CARTTIRTDTQYF.

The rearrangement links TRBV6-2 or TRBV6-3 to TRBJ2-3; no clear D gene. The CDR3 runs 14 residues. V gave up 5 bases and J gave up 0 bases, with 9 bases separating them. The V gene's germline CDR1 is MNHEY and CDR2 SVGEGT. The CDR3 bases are TGTGCCAGCAGTGCACCTCTTAGCACAGATACGCAGTATTTT. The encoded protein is CASSAPLSTDTQYF.

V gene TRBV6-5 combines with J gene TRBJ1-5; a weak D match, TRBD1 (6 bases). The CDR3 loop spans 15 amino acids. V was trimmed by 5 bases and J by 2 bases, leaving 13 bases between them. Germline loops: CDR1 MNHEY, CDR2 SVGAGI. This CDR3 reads CASSPPGGRNQPQHF. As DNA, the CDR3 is TGTGCCAGCAGTCCCCCCGGGGGGCGCAATCAGCCCCAGCATTTT.

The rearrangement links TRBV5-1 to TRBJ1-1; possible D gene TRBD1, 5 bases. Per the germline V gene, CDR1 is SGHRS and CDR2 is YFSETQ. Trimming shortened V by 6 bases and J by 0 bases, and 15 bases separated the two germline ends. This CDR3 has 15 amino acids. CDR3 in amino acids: CASNSGQPLNTEAFF. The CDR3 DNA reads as TGCGCCAGCAATTCGGGGCAGCCACTGAACACTGAAGCTTTCTTT.

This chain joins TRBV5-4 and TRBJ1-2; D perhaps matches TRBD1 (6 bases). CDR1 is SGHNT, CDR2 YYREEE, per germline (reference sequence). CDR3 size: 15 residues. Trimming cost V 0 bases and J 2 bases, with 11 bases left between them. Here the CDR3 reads CASSLDGTSNYGYTF. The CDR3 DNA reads TGTGCCAGCAGCTTGGACGGGACATCCAACTATGGCTACACCTTC. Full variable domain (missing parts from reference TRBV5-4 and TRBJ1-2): ETGVTQSPTHLIKTRGQQVTLRCSSQSGHNTVSWYQQALGQGPQFIFQYYREEENGRGNFPPRFSGLQFPNYSSELNVNALELDDSALYLCASSLDGTSNYGYTFGSGTRLTVV.

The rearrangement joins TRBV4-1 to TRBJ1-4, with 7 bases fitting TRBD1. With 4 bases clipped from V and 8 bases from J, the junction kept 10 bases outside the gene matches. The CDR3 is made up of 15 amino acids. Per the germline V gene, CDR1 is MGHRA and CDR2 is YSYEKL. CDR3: CASSPTGAVHEKLFF. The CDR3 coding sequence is TGCGCCAGCAGCCCTACAGGGGCGGTTCACGAAAAACTGTTTTTT.

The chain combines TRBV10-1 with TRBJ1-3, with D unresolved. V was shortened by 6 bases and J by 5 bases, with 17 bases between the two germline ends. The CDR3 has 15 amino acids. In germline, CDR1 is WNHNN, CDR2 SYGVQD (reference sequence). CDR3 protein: CASSDDDFGRNTIYF. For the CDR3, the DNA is TGCGCCAGCAGCGATGACGACTTCGGACGAAACACCATATATTTT.

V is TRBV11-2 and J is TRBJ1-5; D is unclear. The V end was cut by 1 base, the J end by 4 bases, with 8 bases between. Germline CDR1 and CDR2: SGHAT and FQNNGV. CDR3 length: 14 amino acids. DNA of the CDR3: TGTGCCAGCAGCTTAGGCGGGCCAAATCAGCCCCAGCATTTT. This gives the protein CASSLGGPNQPQHF.

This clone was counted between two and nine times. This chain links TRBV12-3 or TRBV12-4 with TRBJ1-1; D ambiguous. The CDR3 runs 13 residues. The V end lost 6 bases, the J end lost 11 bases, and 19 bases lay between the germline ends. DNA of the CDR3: TGTGCCAGCAGCGACCCCCCGGGAGCCGCCGCTTTCTTT. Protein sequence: CASSDPPGAAAFF.

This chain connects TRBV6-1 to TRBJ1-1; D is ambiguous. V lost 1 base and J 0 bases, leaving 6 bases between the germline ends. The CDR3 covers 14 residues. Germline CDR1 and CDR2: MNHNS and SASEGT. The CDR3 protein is CASSEVYVNTEAFF. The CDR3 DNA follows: TGTGCCAGCAGTGAAGTTTACGTGAACACTGAAGCTTTCTTT.